This is a list of T cell receptor beta chains from one sample in a study of CD8 T cells in ankylosing spondylitis. TCRdb independently ran MiXCR on the 5' RACE reads; one entry per CDR3 protein. The sample lists 250,000 to 300,000 distinct CDR3 sequences, about 20% occurring once. The sequenced sample consisted of blood, either unsorted or a sorted T cell fraction (not recorded which). These receptor sequences come from a male donor with ankylosing spondylitis or in good health (not recorded which). Each CDR3 is given with its conserved first and last residue. D genes are given only for firm matches. For some rows the clone size is stated as once, few or many, or as a class when expanded; others skip it.

v_gene: TRBV10-2; abundance: once; j_gene: TRBJ2-3; d_gene: TRBD2; CDR3aa: CASSYIAGGQRGGTDTQYF; CDR3nt: TGCGCCAGCAGCTATATAGCGGGAGGACAAAGGGGGGGCACAGATACGCAGTATTTT
v_gene: TRBV12-3/TRBV12-4; abundance: few; j_gene: TRBJ1-2; d_gene: TRBD1; CDR3aa: CASSLSQGAGGYTF; CDR3nt: TGTGCCAGCAGTTTATCCCAGGGGGCTGGGGGCTACACCTTC
v_gene: TRBV20-1; abundance: few; j_gene: TRBJ2-5; d_gene: NA; CDR3aa: CSARDISKQETQYF; CDR3nt: TGCAGTGCTAGAGATATCAGTAAACAAGAGACCCAGTACTTC
v_gene: TRBV20-1; abundance: few; j_gene: TRBJ1-1; d_gene: NA; CDR3aa: CSARRTRSAEAFF; CDR3nt: TGCAGTGCTCGGAGGACAAGGTCGGCTGAAGCTTTCTTT
v_gene: TRBV11-2; abundance: NA; j_gene: TRBJ2-1; d_gene: NA; CDR3aa: CASSPQGVEQFF; CDR3nt: TGTGCCAGCAGTCCACAGGGCGTTGAGCAGTTCTTC
v_gene: TRBV12-3/TRBV12-4; abundance: many; j_gene: TRBJ1-5; d_gene: NA; CDR3aa: CASSLTRPDSQPQHF; CDR3nt: TGTGCCAGCAGTTTAACCCGCCCGGACAGCCAGCCCCAGCATTTT
v_gene: TRBV6-4; abundance: NA; j_gene: TRBJ2-3; d_gene: NA; CDR3aa: CASSDRGEDSPDTQYF; CDR3nt: TGTGCCAGCAGTGACAGGGGTGAGGACAGCCCAGATACGCAGTATTTT
v_gene: TRBV5-8; abundance: NA; j_gene: TRBJ1-1; d_gene: NA; CDR3aa: CASSPQRTQAFF; CDR3nt: TGTGCCAGCAGCCCGCAGCGGACCCAAGCTTTCTTT
v_gene: TRBV4-1; abundance: few; j_gene: TRBJ2-1; d_gene: TRBD1; CDR3aa: CASSQDRSGQGYNEQFF; CDR3nt: TGCGCCAGCAGCCAAGATCGGTCGGGACAGGGCTACAATGAGCAGTTCTTC
v_gene: TRBV12-3/TRBV12-4; abundance: NA; j_gene: TRBJ2-5; d_gene: NA; CDR3aa: CASSLARGEAQYF; CDR3nt: TGTGCCAGCAGTTTAGCCAGGGGAGAGGCCCAGTACTTC
v_gene: TRBV24-1; abundance: NA; j_gene: TRBJ2-1; d_gene: TRBD2; CDR3aa: CATSDSSTSGRADEQFF; CDR3nt: TGTGCCACCAGTGATTCCTCGACTAGCGGGAGAGCGGATGAGCAGTTCTTC
v_gene: TRBV7-8; abundance: few; j_gene: TRBJ1-4; d_gene: NA; CDR3aa: CASSPVGRDIYEKLFF; CDR3nt: TGTGCCAGCAGCCCGGTCGGCCGGGACATTTATGAAAAACTGTTTTTT
v_gene: TRBV29-1; abundance: few; j_gene: TRBJ2-4; d_gene: TRBD1; CDR3aa: CSAGQGRSAKNIQYF; CDR3nt: TGCAGCGCCGGACAGGGCCGGTCGGCCAAAAACATTCAGTACTTC
v_gene: TRBV6-2/TRBV6-3; abundance: NA; j_gene: TRBJ2-2; d_gene: TRBD2; CDR3aa: CASSLRAGGPSGTGELFF; CDR3nt: TGTGCCAGCAGCCTCCGGGCGGGAGGGCCCTCTGGCACCGGGGAGCTGTTTTTT
v_gene: TRBV15; abundance: many; j_gene: TRBJ1-1; d_gene: NA; CDR3aa: CATSRDRVQNTEAFF; CDR3nt: TGTGCCACCAGCAGAGATAGGGTGCAGAACACTGAAGCTTTCTTT
v_gene: TRBV14; abundance: NA; j_gene: TRBJ2-1; d_gene: NA; CDR3aa: CASSQEGFSRRGDEQFF; CDR3nt: TGTGCCAGCAGCCAAGAGGGTTTTTCCAGAAGGGGCGATGAGCAGTTCTTC
v_gene: TRBV20-1; abundance: few; j_gene: TRBJ2-4; d_gene: NA; CDR3aa: CSARDRPGARVIQYF; CDR3nt: TGCAGTGCTAGAGATCGCCCGGGGGCGAGGGTCATTCAGTACTTC
v_gene: TRBV15; abundance: many; j_gene: TRBJ2-5; d_gene: NA; CDR3aa: CATTSRASQATQYF; CDR3nt: TGTGCCACCACCTCGCGGGCCAGCCAGGCGACCCAGTACTTC
v_gene: TRBV24-1; abundance: few; j_gene: TRBJ2-1; d_gene: TRBD2; CDR3aa: CATSDLRTSGGNSYNEQFF; CDR3nt: TGTGCCACCAGTGATTTGCGGACTAGCGGGGGGAACTCCTACAATGAGCAGTTCTTC
v_gene: TRBV6-5; abundance: NA; j_gene: TRBJ1-1; d_gene: NA; CDR3aa: CASSYGSTGNTEAFF; CDR3nt: TGTGCCAGCAGTTATGGGTCTACAGGGAACACTGAAGCTTTCTTT
v_gene: TRBV29-1; abundance: few; j_gene: TRBJ2-3; d_gene: TRBD2; CDR3aa: CSVAGTSGESTDTQYF; CDR3nt: TGCAGCGTAGCCGGGACTAGCGGGGAGAGCACAGATACGCAGTATTTT
v_gene: TRBV5-1; abundance: few; j_gene: TRBJ2-5; d_gene: NA; CDR3aa: CASSLDWMETQYF; CDR3nt: TGCGCCAGCAGCTTGGATTGGATGGAGACCCAGTACTTC
v_gene: TRBV4-2; abundance: NA; j_gene: TRBJ2-3; d_gene: NA; CDR3aa: CASSQGGTARPDTQYF; CDR3nt: TGTGCCAGCAGCCAAGGTGGGACTGCACGGCCAGATACGCAGTATTTT
v_gene: TRBV28; abundance: NA; j_gene: TRBJ1-5; d_gene: NA; CDR3aa: CASRGQFSNQPQHF; CDR3nt: TGTGCCAGCAGAGGACAGTTTAGCAATCAGCCCCAGCATTTT
v_gene: TRBV25-1; abundance: NA; j_gene: TRBJ2-3; d_gene: TRBD1; CDR3aa: CASSTTGAVIDTQYF; CDR3nt: TGTGCCAGCAGTACGACAGGGGCGGTTATTGATACGCAGTATTTT
v_gene: TRBV7-6; abundance: few; j_gene: TRBJ2-1; d_gene: TRBD2; CDR3aa: CASSAGSVAGLEQFF; CDR3nt: TGTGCCAGCAGCGCCGGGTCCGTAGCGGGGTTGGAGCAGTTCTTC
v_gene: TRBV29-1; abundance: many; j_gene: TRBJ2-1; d_gene: TRBD2; CDR3aa: CSVDGLADYNEQFF; CDR3nt: TGCAGCGTTGACGGGCTAGCGGACTACAATGAGCAGTTCTTC
v_gene: TRBV7-9; abundance: NA; j_gene: TRBJ1-1; d_gene: NA; CDR3aa: CASSSDGYTEAFF; CDR3nt: TGTGCCAGCAGCTCGGACGGATACACTGAAGCTTTCTTT
v_gene: TRBV28; abundance: once; j_gene: TRBJ1-5; d_gene: NA; CDR3aa: CATRRAFLSQNQPQHF; CDR3nt: TGTGCCACTAGGCGGGCATTCCTGTCCCAGAATCAGCCCCAGCATTTT
v_gene: TRBV5-1; abundance: NA; j_gene: TRBJ2-6; d_gene: NA; CDR3aa: CASSLEGGSGANVLTF; CDR3nt: TGCGCCAGCAGCTTAGAAGGGGGCTCTGGGGCCAACGTCCTGACTTTC
v_gene: TRBV25-1; abundance: few; j_gene: TRBJ2-2; d_gene: NA; CDR3aa: CASNGGGTGELFF; CDR3nt: TGTGCCAGCAACGGTGGGGGCACCGGGGAGCTGTTTTTT
v_gene: TRBV24-1; abundance: NA; j_gene: TRBJ2-3; d_gene: TRBD2; CDR3aa: CATSDGTSGRAGRPDTQYF; CDR3nt: TGTGCCACCAGTGACGGGACTAGCGGGAGGGCGGGGCGACCAGATACGCAGTATTTT
v_gene: TRBV30; abundance: few; j_gene: TRBJ1-1; d_gene: NA; CDR3aa: CAWSVQSGGSAFF; CDR3nt: TGTGCCTGGAGTGTACAATCGGGGGGGTCAGCTTTCTTT
v_gene: TRBV5-6; abundance: NA; j_gene: TRBJ2-3; d_gene: TRBD2; CDR3aa: CASSLGLAGSSTDTQYF; CDR3nt: TGTGCCAGCAGCTTAGGGCTAGCGGGGAGTAGCACAGATACGCAGTATTTT
v_gene: TRBV6-1; abundance: few; j_gene: TRBJ2-1; d_gene: NA; CDR3aa: CASSLGRSEQFF; CDR3nt: TGTGCCAGCAGCTTGGGCCGGAGTGAGCAGTTCTTC
v_gene: TRBV6-1; abundance: NA; j_gene: TRBJ1-4; d_gene: NA; CDR3aa: CPSSAQAGTQKLFF; CDR3nt: TGTCCCAGCAGTGCGCAAGCCGGGACACAAAAACTGTTTTTT
v_gene: TRBV5-1; abundance: NA; j_gene: TRBJ2-1; d_gene: NA; CDR3aa: CASSAENNEQFF; CDR3nt: TGCGCCAGCAGCGCGGAAAACAATGAGCAGTTCTTC
v_gene: TRBV6-1; abundance: NA; j_gene: TRBJ1-1; d_gene: TRBD1; CDR3aa: CASSNAGQQHTEAFF; CDR3nt: TGTGCCAGCAGTAACGCGGGACAGCAGCACACTGAAGCTTTCTTT
v_gene: TRBV12-3/TRBV12-4; abundance: NA; j_gene: TRBJ2-1; d_gene: NA; CDR3aa: CASSSAGVRNEQFF; CDR3nt: TGTGCCAGCAGTTCCGCAGGGGTTAGGAATGAGCAGTTCTTC
v_gene: TRBV11-2; abundance: once; j_gene: TRBJ2-5; d_gene: NA; CDR3aa: CASSGGTQGRETQYF; CDR3nt: TGTGCCAGCAGCGGGGGGACACAGGGGCGAGAGACCCAGTACTTC
v_gene: TRBV20-1; abundance: many; j_gene: TRBJ1-1; d_gene: TRBD1; CDR3aa: CSAPGQGNTEAFF; CDR3nt: TGCAGTGCCCCGGGACAGGGTAACACTGAAGCTTTCTTT
v_gene: TRBV5-6; abundance: few; j_gene: TRBJ2-4; d_gene: NA; CDR3aa: CASSLAKRAVKNIQYF; CDR3nt: TGTGCCAGCAGCTTGGCCAAAAGGGCGGTCAAAAACATTCAGTACTTC
v_gene: TRBV11-2; abundance: NA; j_gene: TRBJ2-3; d_gene: TRBD2; CDR3aa: CASSLKLAGGPTDTQYF; CDR3nt: TGTGCCAGCAGCTTAAAGCTAGCGGGGGGCCCCACAGATACGCAGTATTTT
v_gene: TRBV7-2; abundance: NA; j_gene: TRBJ2-1; d_gene: TRBD2; CDR3aa: CASSSRGRLADNEQFF; CDR3nt: TGTGCCAGCAGCTCTAGAGGTCGACTAGCGGACAATGAGCAGTTCTTC
v_gene: TRBV7-2; abundance: NA; j_gene: TRBJ1-5; d_gene: NA; CDR3aa: CASSFAGSNQPQHF; CDR3nt: TGTGCCAGCAGCTTCGCGGGGAGCAATCAGCCCCAGCATTTT
v_gene: TRBV20-1; abundance: few; j_gene: TRBJ2-3; d_gene: TRBD1; CDR3aa: CSARRRQGVADTQYF; CDR3nt: TGCAGTGCCCGCCGGAGACAGGGGGTGGCGGATACGCAGTATTTT